This T cell receptor (beta chain) was documented in a study of cytomegalovirus exposure and HLA in healthy donors. Whole-study results and caveats: Beyond CMV serostatus, there was no information to go on about immune exposure.

The V segment lost 5 bases and the J segment 0 bases; nucleotides outside the gene matches: 11. This CDR3 spans 18 amino acids. Germline V gene data show CDR1 as SGHVS and CDR2 as FNYEAQ. The PCR used 60 Vbeta and 13 Jbeta primers. Data came from immunoSEQ multiplex PCR; TCRdb stores just in-frame clones and leaves some out. The sample includes 150,000 to 200,000 clones, around 81% of them seen just once. This clone was seen only once. What it recognizes is unknown. Sequenced material: PBMCs. The chain recombines TRBV7-6 with TRBJ2-7; TRBD2 matches 12 bases. This receptor was identified in a man aged 18-30 years in good health and CMV-seronegative. CDR3 sequence: CASSPGLAGGSISYEQYF. Written as DNA, the CDR3 is TGTGCCAGCAGCCCGGGACTAGCGGGTGGATCCATCTCCTACGAGCAGTACTTC.